One sample yielded the 9 T cell receptor beta chains listed below, sequenced in a study of cytomegalovirus exposure and HLA in healthy donors. Both 60 Vbeta primers and 13 Jbeta primers went into the PCR. Some clones are missing from TCRdb's copy, which holds only in-frame ones; the method was immunoSEQ multiplex PCR. The table has about 59,000 clones, approximately 80% seen once. The source material was PBMCs. The receptors here all came from a woman in her thirties or forties in good health and CMV-seronegative.

This clone was observed a single time. The gene calls are TRBV4-1 and TRBJ2-1; 12 bases fit TRBD2. The CDR3 length is 16 residues. V was clipped by 2 bases and J by 8 bases; unmatched bases: 7. Germline V CDR1 and CDR2: MGHRA, YSYEKL. CDR3 sequence reads: CASSQFSTSGSHEQFF. The CDR3, as DNA: TGCGCCAGCAGCCAATTCTCGACTAGCGGGAGTCATGAGCAGTTCTTC.

The J gene is TRBJ2-1, the V gene TRBV28; TRBD2 agrees at 9 bases. Trimming removed 10 bases from V and 1 base from J; junction bases left unmatched: 14. Germline lookup yields CDR1 MDHEN and CDR2 SYDVKM. This CDR3 contains 17 residues. The CDR3 bases are TGTGCCACTCTGGGGCGGGAGGGAGGGAGGTCCTACAATGAGCAGTTCTTC. This codes for CATLGREGGRSYNEQFF.

As DNA, the CDR3 is TGTGCCAGCAGCAGACAATTAGGCTCCTACGAGCAGTACTTC. The encoded protein is CASSRQLGSYEQYF. V usage is TRBV27 and J usage is TRBJ2-7; D is unresolved. The CDR3 runs to 14 residues. Trimming stripped 6 bases from V and 0 bases from J, with 12 bases between. Germline CDR1 reads MNHEY; CDR2 reads SMNVEV (reference sequence).

The chain is built from TRBV28 and TRBJ1-1, with TRBD1 matching over 9 bases. The CDR3 consists of 17 residues. The V gene's germline CDR1 is MDHEN and CDR2 SYDVKM. J was trimmed by 1 base and V by 6 bases; bases with no gene match: 12. In nucleotides, the CDR3 is TGTGCCAGCAGCAGCTTCGGGACAGGGACGCCGAACACTGAAGCTTTCTTT. Its translation is CASSSFGTGTPNTEAFF.

This clone was seen more than once but under ten times. The gene calls are TRBV5-6 and TRBJ1-2; D is unclear. Deletions cut 0 bases from V and 8 bases from J, with 26 bases between. The CDR3 runs to 18 residues. The V gene's germline CDR1 is SGHDT and CDR2 YYEEEE. The CDR3 DNA reads TGTGCCAGCAGCTTGGTTGGGGAGCTTGGGTTCGAGGCGGAGGGCTACACCTTC. It specifies CASSLVGELGFEAEGYTF. Full variable domain (remainder filled in from reference TRBV5-6 and TRBJ1-2): DAGVTQSPTHLIKTRGQQVTLRCSPKSGHDTVSWYQQALGQGPQFIFQYYEEEERQRGNFPDRFSGHQFPNYSSELNVNALLLGDSALYLCASSLVGELGFEAEGYTFGSGTRLTVV.

The rearrangement joins TRBV7-9 to TRBJ2-2; 10 positions match TRBD2. V gave up 5 bases and J gave up 3 bases; unmatched junction bases: 6. CDR1 and CDR2 (germline): SEHNR, FQNEAQ (reference sequence). This CDR3 comprises 16 residues. The CDR3 reads CASSVSGRAHTGELFF. DNA of the CDR3: TGTGCCAGCAGCGTGAGCGGGAGGGCCCACACCGGGGAGCTGTTTTTT.

The rearrangement uses TRBV29-1 and TRBJ2-5; 12 bases are a match to TRBD2. The germline V gene has CDR1 SQVTM and CDR2 ANQGSEA. The trim removed 3 bases at V and 1 base at J, leaving 12 bases unmatched. This CDR3 has 18 amino acids. CDR3 sequence: CSVDLAVGLAGPQETQYF. The DNA of the CDR3 is TGCAGCGTTGACCTTGCGGTTGGACTAGCGGGACCCCAAGAGACCCAGTACTTC.

Comment on this clone: An end of the junction differs from the germline gene, which may be a read error. The V gene is TRBV4-1, the J gene TRBJ1-1; TRBD1 agrees at 9 bases. This CDR3 spans 13 amino acids. Germline loops: CDR1 MGHRA, CDR2 YSYEKL. CDR3 in amino acids: CASSQVPDRGSSF. The CDR3 bases are TGCGCCAGCAGCCAAGTTCCGGACAGGGGCAGCTCCTTT.

The chain uses TRBV30 and TRBJ1-2; D is uncertain. Germline lookup yields CDR1 GTSNPN and CDR2 SVGIG (reference sequence). The CDR3 is made up of 13 amino acids. Trimming removed 0 bases from V and 4 bases from J, with 9 bases in between. CDR3 sequence reads: CAWSVAGIYGYTF. CDR3 nucleotides: TGTGCCTGGAGTGTAGCGGGCATCTATGGCTACACCTTC. The whole variable domain, filled in from reference TRBV30 and TRBJ1-2, reads SQTIHQWPATLVQPVGSPLSLECTVEGTSNPNLYWYRQAAGRGLQLLFYSVGIGQISSEVPQNLSASRPQDRQFILSSKKLLLSDSGFYLCAWSVAGIYGYTFGSGTRLTVV.